The entry below gives a single T cell receptor beta chain sequence along with its context. Its specificity is unknown. The data are from a study of T cells in Graves' hyperthyroidism and ophthalmopathy. Study-level results: The model foresaw ophthalmopathy a median around 6.4 months prior to onset.

Template material for amplifying TCR beta CDR3 regions consisted of RNA transcripts. The HTBI primer set served for first-round RT-PCR of the TCR CDR3. TCRdb reprocessed the multiplex PCR reads with MiXCR, giving one entry per CDR3 protein. The table shows about 200,000 distinct CDR3 sequences, with about 16% occurring only once. Participants, patients aged 18 to 65, had newly diagnosed hyperthyroidism with a duration under 2 months. Diagnosing involved the use of clinical symptoms, serum thyroxine and TRAb, thyroid ultrasound and orbital computed tomography. Germline V gene sequence: CDR1 DFQATT, CDR2 SNEGSKA (reference sequence). Trimming took 4 bases from V and 5 from J; bases not matched to a gene: 3. The CDR3 spans 15 residues.

Material: blood. The chain links TRBV20-1 to TRBJ2-3, with 16 bases matching TRBD2. The receptor comes from a man aged 35-49 years with Graves' hyperthyroidism. The chain's CDR3 is CSATGLAGGQDTQYF. The CDR3 region has the DNA TGCAGTGCTACGGGACTAGCGGGGGGGCAAGATACGCAGTATTTT.